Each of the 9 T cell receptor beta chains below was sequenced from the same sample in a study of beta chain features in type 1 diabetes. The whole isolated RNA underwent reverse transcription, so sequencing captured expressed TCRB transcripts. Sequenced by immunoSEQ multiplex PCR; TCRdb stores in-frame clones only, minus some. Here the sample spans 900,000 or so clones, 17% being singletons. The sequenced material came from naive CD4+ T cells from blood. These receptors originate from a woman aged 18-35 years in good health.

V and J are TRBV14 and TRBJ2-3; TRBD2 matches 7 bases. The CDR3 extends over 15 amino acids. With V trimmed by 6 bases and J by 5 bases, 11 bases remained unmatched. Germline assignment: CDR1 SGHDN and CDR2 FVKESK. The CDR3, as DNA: TGTGCCAGCAGTCTCCCGGCGGGAGCTAGAGATACGCAGTATTTT. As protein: CASSLPAGARDTQYF.

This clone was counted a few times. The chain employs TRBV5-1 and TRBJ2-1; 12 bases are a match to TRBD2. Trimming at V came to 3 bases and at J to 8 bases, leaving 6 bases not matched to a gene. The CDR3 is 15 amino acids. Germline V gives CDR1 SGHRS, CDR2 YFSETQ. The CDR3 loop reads CASSWPTSGRDEQFF. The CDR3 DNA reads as TGCGCCAGCAGCTGGCCGACTAGCGGGAGAGATGAGCAGTTCTTC. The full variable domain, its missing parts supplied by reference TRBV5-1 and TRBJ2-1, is KAGVTQTPRYLIKTRGQQVTLSCSPISGHRSVSWYQQTPGQGLQFLFEYFSETQRNKGNFPGRFSGRQFSNSRSEMNVSTLELGDSALYLCASSWPTSGRDEQFFGPGTRLTVL.

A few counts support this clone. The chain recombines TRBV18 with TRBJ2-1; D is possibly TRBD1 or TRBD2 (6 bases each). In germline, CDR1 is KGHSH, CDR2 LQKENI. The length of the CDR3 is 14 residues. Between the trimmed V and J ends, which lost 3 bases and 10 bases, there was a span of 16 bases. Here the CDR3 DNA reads TGTGCCAGCTCACCCGAATTCGGGGGCCGGGAGCAGTTCTTC. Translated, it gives CASSPEFGGREQFF.

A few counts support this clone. The CDR3 DNA reads TGTGCCAGCAGCTCGACGGGACAGGGATCCTACGAGCAGTACTTC. The encoded protein is CASSSTGQGSYEQYF. The rearrangement uses TRBV7-2 and TRBJ2-7, with TRBD1 identical over 9 bases. CDR1 and CDR2 from the germline V gene are SGHTA and FQGNSA. The junction had 5 bases not matched to a gene; V was cut back by 4 bases and J by 1 base. The length of the CDR3 is 15 residues.

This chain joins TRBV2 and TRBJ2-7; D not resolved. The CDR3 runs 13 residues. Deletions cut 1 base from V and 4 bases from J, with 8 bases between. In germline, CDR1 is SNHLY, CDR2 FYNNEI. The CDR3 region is CASSEGLGYEQYF. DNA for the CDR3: TGTGCCAGCAGTGAAGGTCTTGGGTACGAGCAGTACTTC.

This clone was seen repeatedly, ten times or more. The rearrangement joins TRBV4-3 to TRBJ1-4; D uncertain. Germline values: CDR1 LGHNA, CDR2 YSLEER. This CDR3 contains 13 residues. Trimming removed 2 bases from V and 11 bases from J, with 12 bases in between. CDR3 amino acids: CASSQLVWGKLFF. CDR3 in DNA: TGCGCCAGCAGCCAACTCGTCTGGGGTAAACTGTTTTTT.

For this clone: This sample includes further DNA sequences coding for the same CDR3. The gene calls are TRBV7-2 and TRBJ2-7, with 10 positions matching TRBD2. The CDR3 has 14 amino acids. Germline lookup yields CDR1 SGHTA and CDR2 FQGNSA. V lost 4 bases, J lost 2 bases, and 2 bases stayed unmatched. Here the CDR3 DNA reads TGTGCCAGCAGCTGGACTAGCGGAACCTACGAGCAGTACTTC. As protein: CASSWTSGTYEQYF.

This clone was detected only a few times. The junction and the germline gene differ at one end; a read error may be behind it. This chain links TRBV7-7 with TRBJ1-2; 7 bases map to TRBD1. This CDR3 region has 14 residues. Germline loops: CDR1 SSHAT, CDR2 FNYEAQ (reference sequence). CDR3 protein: CASSPRGHNYGYTF. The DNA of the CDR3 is TGTGCTAGCAGCCCGAGGGGGCACAACTATGGCTACACCTTC.

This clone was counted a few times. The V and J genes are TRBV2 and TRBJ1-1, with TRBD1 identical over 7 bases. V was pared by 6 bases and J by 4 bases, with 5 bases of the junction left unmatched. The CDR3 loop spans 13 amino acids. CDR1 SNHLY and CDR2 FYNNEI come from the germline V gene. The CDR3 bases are TGTGCCAGCAGGGACGACAGGGCCACTGAAGCTTTCTTT. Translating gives CASRDDRATEAFF.